Reported below is one T cell receptor beta chain. What antigen it recognizes has not been identified. There are no base qualities to consult, and no much larger clone falls within one base. This record belongs to a study of T cells in pancreatic ductal adenocarcinoma (TCRdb year 2017). Background for the entire study: Seeking insight into the adaptive T-cell response that arises naturally, the researchers examined how many CD8+ T cells infiltrated tumors of resected pancreatic ductal adenocarcinoma, where they sat, and what features they had, alongside the same properties of suppressive cells.

The pancreatic ductal adenocarcinoma patients who were selected had gone through surgery without receiving any neoadjuvant therapy. After peripheral blood was drawn into heparin tubes, PBMCs were separated on a histopaque density gradient and then cryopreserved in about 9.8% DMSO. Using the DNeasy Blood and Tissue Kit with Proteinase K and RNase treatment, genomic DNA was extracted from 7 PBMC and 9 flash-frozen tumor specimens. Study-wide conclusions, independent of this receptor: Because most pancreatic cancer patients present with inoperable disease, the resected cohort was biased toward the minority with early-stage disease. Compared with tumor samples, blood samples had more total productive templates and about 7.3-fold more unique clonotypes. There was no significant difference in T-cell clonality between tumor and blood, where mean clonality was roughly 0.11 for tumors and 0.072 for blood. Comparisons of clonality between tumor and blood may be biased toward lower diversity because tumors are enriched in CD45RO+ effector T cells rather than naive T cells.

Sequences ENHRY (CDR1) and SYGVKD (CDR2) are obtained from the germline V gene. Including the terminal cysteine and phenylalanine, the CDR3 comprises 16 residues. Just CDR3 DNA is preserved here, 48 bases in frame from base 1. V loses 5 bases at its end and J loses 7 bases; junction bases beyond the gene matches: 14. The immunoSEQ hsTCRB kit was used to amplify TCR beta CDR3 regions from genomic DNA. An Illumina HiSeq system was used to carry out high-throughput TRB CDR3 sequencing. Regarding the original processing steps: The immunoSEQ software was used to analyze sequencing reads, and nonproductive sequences containing premature stops or frame-shifts were removed. Repertoire clonality was computed as one minus Shannon entropy normalized by log2 of the number of unique productive sequences. This is the immuneACCESS table as TCRdb keeps it, with only in-frame sequences that have V and J called. A part of the clones is gone; compared with another copy, unresolved V genes explain less than half, and the rest is unexplained. The D gene and trimming were derived from the DNA, and the V and J assignments and clone size from that table. This sample gives roughly 100,000 clones in total; about 95% of them show up just once. The ten largest clones add up to about 3% of the sample.

The sequencing sample was made of PBMCs. This TCR was sampled from a human donor with pancreatic ductal adenocarcinoma. The chain links TRBV10-3 with TRBJ1-2, with 9 middle bases fitting TRBD1. The DNA sequence is TGTGCCATCAGTACCAACAACAGGGGGCAAGGGGCTGGCTACACCTTC. This is translated as CAISTNNRGQGAGYTF.